The 22 T cell receptor beta chains presented below share a single source sample, sequenced in a study of blood T cell repertoires in COVID-19. This table comes from immunoSEQ multiplex PCR, and its TCRdb copy is limited to in-frame clones, with some not included. This table holds about 200,000 clones, about nine tenths found once. Sample: peripheral blood. Receptors were obtained from a man aged 45-65 years with acute or convalescent COVID-19.

The chain joins TRBV10-3 to TRBJ2-2, with TRBD2 matching over 9 bases. Germline CDR1 is ENHRY and CDR2 is SYGVKD. With V trimmed by 3 bases and J by 5 bases, 7 bases remained unmatched. The CDR3 spans 16 residues. The CDR3 bases are TGTGCCATCAGTGACCCTAGCGGGGACCCAACCGGGGAGCTGTTTTTT. Its translation is CAISDPSGDPTGELFF.

The chain is built from TRBV3-1 (or the pseudogene TRBV3-2) and TRBJ2-2; 10 nucleotides line up with TRBD2. The germline gives CDR1 LGHDT, CDR2 YNNKEL (reference sequence). V lost 4 bases, J lost 5 bases, and 13 bases stayed unmatched. CDR3 length: 18 amino acids. The CDR3 DNA follows: TGTGCCAGCAGCCGCCTCCCTCTAGCGGGGGTAGGGACCGGGGAGCTGTTTTTT. The encoded protein is CASSRLPLAGVGTGELFF.

The chain couples TRBV30 to TRBJ1-2; no definite D call. The CDR3 loop spans 14 amino acids. Germline V gene data show CDR1 as GTSNPN and CDR2 as SVGIG (reference sequence). V was trimmed by 2 bases and J by 4 bases, leaving 14 bases between them. The CDR3 loop reads CAWSRDPGAYGYTF. The CDR3 bases are TGTGCCTGGAGTCGGGATCCAGGAGCCTATGGCTACACCTTC.

This clone was detected once. The chain combines TRBV19 with TRBJ1-1, with 8 bases lining up with TRBD1. This CDR3 has 16 residues. With 6 bases clipped from V and 3 bases from J, the junction kept 12 bases outside the gene matches. Germline CDR1 LNHDA, CDR2 SQIVND (reference sequence). Written as DNA, the CDR3 is TGTGCCAGTAGGGCCGGACAGGGTCGCGTTTACACTGAAGCTTTCTTT. It codes for CASRAGQGRVYTEAFF.

The chain's CDR3 is CASSSWTGPQFF. CDR3 in DNA: TGTGCCAGCAGCTCATGGACAGGACCCCAGTTCTTC. This chain uses TRBV7-3 with TRBJ2-1; 7 nucleotides agree with TRBD1. Germline-derived CDR1 and CDR2 are SGHTA and FQGTGA. The CDR3 is 12 amino acids. Trimming took 4 bases from V and 13 from J; bases not matched to a gene: 7.

The gene calls are TRBV29-1 and TRBJ2-1; D remains unclear. Germline assignment: CDR1 SQVTM and CDR2 ANQGSEA. The CDR3 runs 11 residues. The V gene lost 4 bases and the J gene lost 4 bases, with 5 bases spanning the gap. The DNA of the CDR3 is TGCAGCGTTGCACAGTACAATGAGCAGTTCTTC. It encodes CSVAQYNEQFF.

The chain is built from TRBV7-9 and TRBJ2-2; the D gene is possibly TRBD2 (5 bases). The germline V gene encodes CDR1 SEHNR and CDR2 FQNEAQ (reference sequence). Trimming pared 6 bases from V and 7 bases from J, leaving 21 bases between. The CDR3 is 16 residues long. The CDR3: CASRELVLDGDGELFF. CDR3 bases: TGTGCCAGCAGGGAACTAGTCCTGGACGGGGACGGGGAGCTGTTTTTT.

This rearrangement joins TRBV19 to TRBJ2-2; D call uncertain. This CDR3 is 15 amino acids long. CDR1 is LNHDA and CDR2 is SQIVND in the germline V gene (reference sequence). V lost 0 bases to trimming and J lost 5 bases, with 10 bases between them. This CDR3 reads CASSIDWASTGELFF. The CDR3, as DNA: TGTGCCAGTAGTATAGATTGGGCGAGTACCGGGGAGCTGTTTTTT.

This chain joins TRBV30 and TRBJ1-2; D is undetermined. Germline V gives CDR1 GTSNPN, CDR2 SVGIG (reference sequence). With 0 bases removed from V and 3 bases from J, the gap between germline ends came to 8 bases. The CDR3 spans 13 residues. The CDR3 DNA reads TGTGCCTGGAGTGTAATAGCGGACTATGGCTACACCTTC. It is translated as CAWSVIADYGYTF.

The genes are TRBV27 and TRBJ2-7; D may be TRBD1 (5 bases). Germline-derived CDR1 and CDR2 are MNHEY and SMNVEV (reference sequence). The CDR3 has 16 amino acids. V was pared by 5 bases and J by 2 bases, with 19 bases between. CDR3 nucleotides: TGTGCCAGCAGTACCACTCGGGCAGGGCCCCCCTACGAGCAGTACTTC. Residues: CASSTTRAGPPYEQYF.

The chain combines TRBV5-6 with TRBJ2-5; D unresolved. The CDR3 totals 13 residues. V gave up 6 bases and J gave up 5 bases, with 14 bases separating them. Germline CDR1 and CDR2: SGHDT and YYEEEE. This CDR3 reads CASTQTNGETQYF. CDR3 in DNA: TGTGCCAGCACCCAAACCAACGGGGAGACCCAGTACTTC. Full variable domain (missing parts from reference TRBV5-6 and TRBJ2-5): DAGVTQSPTHLIKTRGQQVTLRCSPKSGHDTVSWYQQALGQGPQFIFQYYEEEERQRGNFPDRFSGHQFPNYSSELNVNALLLGDSALYLCASTQTNGETQYFGPGTRLLVL.

The rearrangement uses TRBV13 and TRBJ1-5, with 7 nucleotides matching TRBD1. The germline V gene has CDR1 PRHDT and CDR2 FYEKMQ (reference sequence). J lost 6 bases, V lost 4 bases, and 9 bases had no gene match. This CDR3 is 15 amino acids long. In nucleotides, the CDR3 is TGTGCCAGCAGCTCCAGACTCGACAGGGCTCAGCCCCAGCATTTT. Translation: CASSSRLDRAQPQHF.

The chain couples TRBV6-2 or TRBV6-3 to TRBJ1-1; D is undetermined. The CDR3 totals 13 residues. The germline V gene has CDR1 MNHEY and CDR2 SVGEGT. V lost 5 bases, J lost 1 base, and 8 bases lay in between. The CDR3 nucleotides are TGTGCCAGCAGTGTGGGAGCGAACACTGAAGCTTTCTTT. Its translation is CASSVGANTEAFF.

This chain links TRBV5-1 with TRBJ1-3; no reliable D call. Between the trimmed V and J ends, which lost 3 bases and 0 bases, there was a span of 22 bases. The CDR3 spans 19 residues. Germline lookup yields CDR1 SGHRS and CDR2 YFSETQ. The CDR3 here is CASSCRAGFFTLSGNTIYF. The CDR3, as DNA: TGCGCCAGCAGCTGTAGGGCGGGGTTTTTCACTCTCTCTGGAAACACCATATATTTT.

Notes on this clone: This clone may be a read error of a much larger clone one base away. The chain recombines TRBV11-2 with TRBJ1-5; tentatively, D is TRBD1 (5 bases). Germline CDR1 SGHAT, CDR2 FQNNGV. The germline V and J ends were trimmed by 3 bases and 0 bases, with 6 bases remaining between them. The CDR3 is made up of 14 amino acids. This CDR3 reads CASSLTDSNQPQHF. Here the CDR3 DNA reads TGTGCCAGCAGCTTGACAGATAGCAATCAGCCCCAGCATTTT.

The CDR3 bases are TGTGCCAGCGGCGGAGGGCCCTACGAGCAGTACTTC. It translates to CASGGGPYEQYF. The chain recombines TRBV6-6 with TRBJ2-7; D may be TRBD2 (6 bases). The CDR3 runs 12 residues. With 8 bases removed from V and 2 bases from J, the gap between germline ends came to 10 bases. CDR1 and CDR2 from the germline V gene are MNHNY and SVGAGI (reference sequence).

The gene calls are TRBV5-4 and TRBJ1-1; the D gene is possibly TRBD1 (6 bases). The ends were cut back, 4 bases at V and 1 base at J, with 17 bases in the middle. The CDR3 spans 16 residues. Germline V CDR1 and CDR2: SGHNT, YYREEE (reference sequence). The CDR3: CASSAETGYRNTEAFF. The DNA for the CDR3 is TGTGCCAGCAGCGCGGAAACAGGGTACAGGAACACTGAAGCTTTCTTT.

The chain uses TRBV29-1 and TRBJ2-5; 7 bases are shared with TRBD2. This CDR3 comprises 14 residues. CDR1 is SQVTM, CDR2 ANQGSEA, per germline. The J segment lost 5 bases and the V segment lost 0 bases, leaving 6 bases of the junction unmatched. This CDR3 reads CSVEEGGGLETQYF. The CDR3 coding sequence is TGCAGCGTTGAAGAGGGGGGAGGGTTGGAGACCCAGTACTTC.

The chain couples TRBV7-2 to TRBJ2-7, with 8 bases aligning to TRBD1. This CDR3 region has 12 residues. V was clipped by 6 bases and J by 5 bases; unmatched bases: 3. The germline V gene has CDR1 SGHTA and CDR2 FQGNSA. This CDR3 is CASRWTGNEQYF. CDR3 bases: TGTGCCAGCAGATGGACAGGGAACGAGCAGTACTTC.

This sequence joins TRBV5-1 and TRBJ2-5, with 10 bases aligning to TRBD1. The CDR3 is 15 amino acids. V lost 4 bases and J lost 5; bases outside the gene matches: 8. Germline V gene data show CDR1 as SGHRS and CDR2 as YFSETQ. CDR3 coding DNA: TGCGCCAGCAGCCCAACCGGGACAGGGGTGGAGACCCAGTACTTC. It is translated as CASSPTGTGVETQYF.

This chain joins TRBV6-5 and TRBJ2-7; D perhaps matches TRBD2 (6 bases). Per the germline V gene, CDR1 is MNHEY and CDR2 is SVGAGI. V lost 8 bases and J lost 3, with 11 bases in between. The CDR3 has 12 residues. The CDR3 region has the DNA TGTGCCAGCCTACGGGACTTCTACGAGCAGTACTTC. Translation: CASLRDFYEQYF.

This clone was seen just once. J is TRBJ1-5 and V is TRBV2; D gene uncertain. Germline assignment: CDR1 SNHLY and CDR2 FYNNEI. Trimming took 4 bases from V and 6 from J, leaving 16 bases between them. The CDR3 is made up of 15 amino acids. CDR3 sequence (DNA): TGTGCCAGCAGTGCCCGGCGGGGAGCCGGTCAGCCCCAGCATTTT. It specifies CASSARRGAGQPQHF.